This T cell receptor beta chain was captured by sequencing in a study of blood T cell repertoires in COVID-19. Study information: From T cells, B-cell-depleted T cells, or PBMCs came the material, which was cDNA or gDNA.

The CDR3 is made up of 17 amino acids. Trimming took 2 bases from V and 2 from J, leaving 19 bases between them. CDR1 and CDR2 from the germline V gene are SEHNR and FQNEAQ (reference sequence). In the authors' methods: Researchers report that nucleated cell counts were estimated from reference gene primer amplification. Measured with immunoSEQ multiplex PCR; TCRdb has only the in-frame clones, and not every one. Clone size and the V and J calls come from that table; the DNA yielded D and trimming. The sample records about 83,000 clones, approximately 86% being singletons. The origin of this receptor is a man older than 75 with active or convalescent COVID-19. The V and J genes are TRBV7-9 and TRBJ2-7, with a possible D match to TRBD1 (5 bases). Source material: peripheral blood. CDR3 protein: CASSLSSNWEQAYEQYV. The CDR3, as DNA: TGTGCCAGCAGCTTAAGTTCTAATTGGGAACAGGCCTACGAGCAGTACGTC.